This T cell receptor beta chain comes out of a study of control samples from healthy donors and cancer patients. This clone is medium-sized by share. The assay was immunoSEQ multiplex PCR, and TCRdb's table has in-frame clones only and misses some. The sample consists of about 58,000 clones, around 87% of them appearing once. V was cut by 6 bases and J by 5 bases, with 19 bases left in between. Looked up from germline, CDR1 is SEHNR and CDR2 is FQNEAQ (reference sequence). The CDR3 sequence is 16 residues long. The genes are TRBV7-9 and TRBJ2-2; D possibly corresponds to TRBD1 (7 bases). Specimen: PBMCs. The clonotype originates from a woman in her sixties with lung cancer. The CDR3: CASRPRTGGGTGELFF. In DNA form, the CDR3 reads TGTGCCAGCAGGCCGAGGACAGGCGGAGGGACCGGGGAGCTGTTTTTT.